The clone carrying this T cell receptor (beta chain) was counted ten times or more. This sample is part of a study of regulatory T cells in long-lasting Graves disease. TCR beta libraries were built with iRepertoire HTBI primers and Arm-PCR of CDR3 regions. TCRdb re-called the multiplex PCR reads through MiXCR, storing one row per CDR3 protein. Here the sample spans 370,000 or so distinct CDR3 sequences, about a sixth being singletons. Time point described: newly diagnosed GD, antithyroid drugs for less than 3 months. With RNA extracted from PBMCs as input, the TCR library was made. From germline, CDR1 is KGHSH and CDR2 LQKENI. Losses at the gene ends were 3 bases for V and 7 bases for J; bases not matched to a gene: 2. The CDR3 consists of 14 residues. These sequences were also reported in another study, on T cells in Graves' hyperthyroidism and ophthalmopathy. As reported in that work: For Graves' hyperthyroidism to be stable, ophthalmopathy could not progress within 18 months.

The receptor was derived from a young woman with Graves disease. The rearrangement links TRBV18 to TRBJ2-2; 10 positions match TRBD1. The material sequenced was peripheral blood mononuclear cells (PBMCs), taken at new diagnosis, from a patient treated with antithyroid drugs. Here the CDR3 reads CASSPGQGIGELFF. CDR3 DNA: TGTGCCAGCTCACCGGGACAGGGGATCGGGGAGCTGTTTTTT.